This paragraph reports one T cell receptor beta chain. The authors' processing: Filtering differed since immunoSEQ provided only junctions, with no quality scores. The data were produced by immunoSEQ multiplex PCR, yet TCRdb's version contains in-frame clones alone and is incomplete. V and J calls and clone size are as listed in that table; D and trimming were resolved from the DNA. In the table there are about 700,000 clones, roughly 94% of which are singletons. The data were obtained in a study of shared clonotypes between healthy human individuals. CDR1 and CDR2 (germline): MNHNS, SASEGT. The V gene lost 10 bases and the J gene lost 3 bases, with 19 bases spanning the gap. CDR3 length: 14 amino acids. The naive CD8 population came from CD45RO-negative cells selected for CCR7, without terminally differentiated effector memory CD45RA+ cells.

Sequenced input: naive CD8+ T cells sorted from blood. The chain couples TRBV6-1 to TRBJ2-7; a weak D match, TRBD2 (5 bases). The sequence came from a man aged 25 to 40 in good health. DNA for the CDR3: TGTGCCAACTCACTAGGGAATCGGGGCTACGAGCAGTACTTC. Protein product: CANSLGNRGYEQYF.